A selection of T cell receptor beta chains follows, all from one sample in a study of beta chain features in type 1 diabetes. Profiling relied on immunoSEQ multiplex PCR, and the TCRdb table lists in-frame clones only, not all of them. The repertoire consists of a few hundred thousand clones, with about 15% occurring once and the leading ten covering less than 0.04%. Sequenced sample: naive CD4+ T cells from blood. The receptors were gathered from a man under 40 in good health. CDR3s include the opening cysteine and the closing phenylalanine or tryptophan. The order of the fields is CDR3 length, clone size, D gene, V gene, J gene, CDR3 DNA, CDR3 protein. A D gene is named only where the DNA matches it firmly. The size field is filled for only some rows; it gives once, few, many or a size class.

CDR3 length: 13
clone size: few
D gene: -
V gene: TRBV30
J gene: TRBJ1-5
CDR3 DNA: TGTGCCTGGAGTGTACAAAGCAATCAGCCCCAGCATTTT
CDR3 protein: CAWSVQSNQPQHF

CDR3 length: 13
clone size: -
D gene: -
V gene: TRBV28
J gene: TRBJ2-3
CDR3 DNA: TGTGCCAGCAGTTCGGGGCAACCGGATACGCAGTATTTT
CDR3 protein: CASSSGQPDTQYF

CDR3 length: 13
clone size: few
D gene: -
V gene: TRBV5-1
J gene: TRBJ1-5
CDR3 DNA: TGCGCCAGCAGCTTGGATCCTTTGGAGCCCCAGCATTTT
CDR3 protein: CASSLDPLEPQHF

CDR3 length: 19
clone size: few
D gene: TRBD2
V gene: TRBV4-1
J gene: TRBJ2-5
CDR3 DNA: TGCGCCAGCAGCCAAGTTCGTGGGACTAGCGGGGGTTCCCAAGAGACCCAGTACTTC
CDR3 protein: CASSQVRGTSGGSQETQYF

CDR3 length: 13
clone size: few
D gene: TRBD2
V gene: TRBV4-3
J gene: TRBJ2-1
CDR3 DNA: TGCGCCAGCAGCCAGGGACTAGCCAATGAGCAGTTCTTC
CDR3 protein: CASSQGLANEQFF

CDR3 length: 12
clone size: -
D gene: -
V gene: TRBV2
J gene: TRBJ1-5
CDR3 DNA: TGTGCCAGCAGGGCGGGCAATCAGCCCCAGCATTTT
CDR3 protein: CASRAGNQPQHF

CDR3 length: 16
clone size: few
D gene: TRBD1
V gene: TRBV5-4
J gene: TRBJ2-1
CDR3 DNA: TGTGCCAGCAGCGCAGGACAGGGGAGAGGTGGCAATGAGCAGTTCTTC
CDR3 protein: CASSAGQGRGGNEQFF

CDR3 length: 16
clone size: few
D gene: TRBD1
V gene: TRBV5-1
J gene: TRBJ2-2
CDR3 DNA: TGCGCCAGCAGCCAGGGACAGGTTCCGAACACCGGGGAGCTGTTTTTT
CDR3 protein: CASSQGQVPNTGELFF

CDR3 length: 15
clone size: few
D gene: -
V gene: TRBV6-4
J gene: TRBJ1-2
CDR3 DNA: TGTGCCAGCAGCCCCATAGGGGGGACCAACTATGGCTACACCTTC
CDR3 protein: CASSPIGGTNYGYTF

CDR3 length: 14
clone size: -
D gene: -
V gene: TRBV5-1
J gene: TRBJ2-3
CDR3 DNA: TGCGCCAGCAGCTTGGACGGGACCCGAGATACGCAGTATTTT
CDR3 protein: CASSLDGTRDTQYF

CDR3 length: 12
clone size: -
D gene: -
V gene: TRBV7-2
J gene: TRBJ2-2
CDR3 DNA: TGTGCCAGCGATCTAGGGTCCGGGGAGCTGTTTTTT
CDR3 protein: CASDLGSGELFF

CDR3 length: 15
clone size: few
D gene: TRBD1
V gene: TRBV9
J gene: TRBJ1-1
CDR3 DNA: TGTGCCAGCAGCCCCCAGGGGGCGGTTGGAACTGAAGCTTTCTTT
CDR3 protein: CASSPQGAVGTEAFF

CDR3 length: 13
clone size: few
D gene: -
V gene: TRBV14
J gene: TRBJ1-4
CDR3 DNA: TGTGCCAGCAGCCAGTCGGGGACTGAAAAACTGTTTTTT
CDR3 protein: CASSQSGTEKLFF

CDR3 length: 15
clone size: few
D gene: -
V gene: TRBV28
J gene: TRBJ2-3
CDR3 DNA: TGTGCCAGCAGTTCCCTGGGGGTAGACGCGAATACGCAGTATTTT
CDR3 protein: CASSSLGVDANTQYF

CDR3 length: 14
clone size: few
D gene: TRBD2
V gene: TRBV30
J gene: TRBJ2-1
CDR3 DNA: TGTGCCTGGAGTGTAGGCGGGAGGTACAATGAGCAGTTCTTC
CDR3 protein: CAWSVGGRYNEQFF

CDR3 length: 14
clone size: -
D gene: -
V gene: TRBV9
J gene: TRBJ2-5
CDR3 DNA: TGTGCCAGCAGCGTAGCACAGATCGAAGAGACCCAGTACTTC
CDR3 protein: CASSVAQIEETQYF

CDR3 length: 14
clone size: once
D gene: -
V gene: TRBV5-1
J gene: TRBJ2-1
CDR3 DNA: TGCGCCAGCAGCTTGGAGAAGGAGGGCAATGAGCAGTTCTTC
CDR3 protein: CASSLEKEGNEQFF

CDR3 length: 18
clone size: -
D gene: -
V gene: TRBV7-2
J gene: TRBJ2-3
CDR3 DNA: TGTGCCAGCGTTGGGCGAGGGGACACTCGTATCCTTACAGATACGCAGTATTTT
CDR3 protein: CASVGRGDTRILTDTQYF

CDR3 length: 13
clone size: few
D gene: TRBD2
V gene: TRBV4-1
J gene: TRBJ2-1
CDR3 DNA: TGCGCCAGCAGCCATCTGATACTAGCGGAGCAGTTCTTC
CDR3 protein: CASSHLILAEQFF

CDR3 length: 14
clone size: few
D gene: -
V gene: TRBV18
J gene: TRBJ1-4
CDR3 DNA: TGTGCCAGCTCCCCCGGCCAGGGGAATGAAAAACTGTTTTTT
CDR3 protein: CASSPGQGNEKLFF

CDR3 length: 15
clone size: few
D gene: -
V gene: TRBV7-2
J gene: TRBJ2-5
CDR3 DNA: TGTGCCAGCAGCTTAGTGATCTTCGGGAAAGAGACCCAGTACTTC
CDR3 protein: CASSLVIFGKETQYF

CDR3 length: 13
clone size: few
D gene: TRBD1
V gene: TRBV2
J gene: TRBJ2-5
CDR3 DNA: TGTGCCAGCAGCCGGGACAGTCAAGAGACCCAGTACTTC
CDR3 protein: CASSRDSQETQYF

CDR3 length: 15
clone size: few
D gene: -
V gene: TRBV10-3
J gene: TRBJ2-1
CDR3 DNA: TGTGCCATGCGGGCTGCTCAACCCCCTCAGGGTGAGCAGTTCTTC
CDR3 protein: CAMRAAQPPQGEQFF

CDR3 length: 14
clone size: -
D gene: TRBD2
V gene: TRBV25-1
J gene: TRBJ2-1
CDR3 DNA: TGTGCCAGCAGTGAAAGCGGGGGATACAATGAGCAGTTCTTC
CDR3 protein: CASSESGGYNEQFF

CDR3 length: 16
clone size: -
D gene: TRBD1
V gene: TRBV13
J gene: TRBJ2-6
CDR3 DNA: TGTGCCAGCAGCTTCCCCAGGGGGCCTGGGGCCAACGTCCTGACTTTC
CDR3 protein: CASSFPRGPGANVLTF

CDR3 length: 13
clone size: few
D gene: TRBD2
V gene: TRBV27
J gene: TRBJ2-5
CDR3 DNA: TGTGCCAGTGGCCTAGCGGCTCAAGAGACCCAGTACTTC
CDR3 protein: CASGLAAQETQYF

CDR3 length: 15
clone size: -
D gene: TRBD2
V gene: TRBV7-2
J gene: TRBJ2-3
CDR3 DNA: TGTGCCAGCAGCTTAGGAGGGACTAGCGCAGATACGCAGTATTTT
CDR3 protein: CASSLGGTSADTQYF

CDR3 length: 16
clone size: -
D gene: -
V gene: TRBV14
J gene: TRBJ1-2
CDR3 DNA: TGTGCCAGCAGCCAAGATACGGGGAAGTTCAGCTATGGCTACACCTTC
CDR3 protein: CASSQDTGKFSYGYTF

CDR3 length: 16
clone size: few
D gene: -
V gene: TRBV5-7
J gene: TRBJ2-1
CDR3 DNA: TGTGCCAGCAGCTTGTTTCAGGGGTCGGTCTACAATGAGCAGTTCTTC
CDR3 protein: CASSLFQGSVYNEQFF

CDR3 length: 15
clone size: few
D gene: -
V gene: TRBV4-1
J gene: TRBJ2-1
CDR3 DNA: TGCGCCAGCAGCCAAATCGAGCGAGGCTACAATGAGCAGTTCTTC
CDR3 protein: CASSQIERGYNEQFF

CDR3 length: 12
clone size: few
D gene: -
V gene: TRBV2
J gene: TRBJ2-7
CDR3 DNA: TGTGCCAGCAGTGAAGGTCGGTACGAGCAGTACTTC
CDR3 protein: CASSEGRYEQYF

CDR3 length: 15
clone size: few
D gene: TRBD2
V gene: TRBV9
J gene: TRBJ2-1
CDR3 DNA: TGTGCCAGCAACCCAGGACTAGCTAAGAATAATGAGCAGTTCTTC
CDR3 protein: CASNPGLAKNNEQFF

CDR3 length: 16
clone size: -
D gene: TRBD2
V gene: TRBV5-8
J gene: TRBJ2-1
CDR3 DNA: TGTGCCAGCAGCTTGTATTTGGGGGGGAACATCGATGAGCAGTTCTTC
CDR3 protein: CASSLYLGGNIDEQFF

CDR3 length: 15
clone size: once
D gene: -
V gene: TRBV15
J gene: TRBJ1-5
CDR3 DNA: TGTGCCACCAGCAGAGGTCGGATTGTAGGTCAGCCCCAGCATTTT
CDR3 protein: CATSRGRIVGQPQHF

CDR3 length: 15
clone size: -
D gene: TRBD2
V gene: TRBV14
J gene: TRBJ2-3
CDR3 DNA: TGTGCCAGCAGCCAATCGGTAGCGGGTACAGATACGCAGTATTTT
CDR3 protein: CASSQSVAGTDTQYF

CDR3 length: 14
clone size: -
D gene: TRBD1
V gene: TRBV19
J gene: TRBJ2-3
CDR3 DNA: TGTGCCAGTAATCGGGACAGGGTTACAGATACGCAGTATTTT
CDR3 protein: CASNRDRVTDTQYF

CDR3 length: 16
clone size: few
D gene: -
V gene: TRBV9
J gene: TRBJ2-1
CDR3 DNA: TGTGCCAGCAGCGTAGGGTCGCGGGGTCCCTACAATGAGCAGTTCTTC
CDR3 protein: CASSVGSRGPYNEQFF

CDR3 length: 15
clone size: few
D gene: -
V gene: TRBV4-1
J gene: TRBJ1-5
CDR3 DNA: TGCGCCAGCAGCCAAGTGGCTTTGAGCAATCAGCCCCAGCATTTT
CDR3 protein: CASSQVALSNQPQHF

CDR3 length: 13
clone size: -
D gene: -
V gene: TRBV15
J gene: TRBJ1-1
CDR3 DNA: TGTGCCACCAGCAGAGATTTTAGAGGCGAAGCTTTCTTT
CDR3 protein: CATSRDFRGEAFF

CDR3 length: 14
clone size: few
D gene: TRBD2
V gene: TRBV7-2
J gene: TRBJ2-5
CDR3 DNA: TGTGCCAGCACAGCGGGAGCTAACCAAGAGACCCAGTACTTC
CDR3 protein: CASTAGANQETQYF

CDR3 length: 15
clone size: -
D gene: -
V gene: TRBV15
J gene: TRBJ1-5
CDR3 DNA: TGTGCCACCAGCAGAGTGGGGTTTGGGGTTCAGCCCCAGCATTTT
CDR3 protein: CATSRVGFGVQPQHF

CDR3 length: 11
clone size: -
D gene: -
V gene: TRBV30
J gene: TRBJ2-5
CDR3 DNA: TGTGCCTGGAGTTCCCGGGACACCGAGTACTTC
CDR3 protein: CAWSSRDTEYF

CDR3 length: 15
clone size: -
D gene: -
V gene: TRBV7-9
J gene: TRBJ2-1
CDR3 DNA: TGTGCCAGCAGCTTCTCAACCGCGAGGTACAATGAGCAGTTCTTC
CDR3 protein: CASSFSTARYNEQFF

CDR3 length: 13
clone size: few
D gene: -
V gene: TRBV25-1
J gene: TRBJ2-2
CDR3 DNA: TGTGCCAACCCGACACGAAACACCGGGGAGCTGTTTTTT
CDR3 protein: CANPTRNTGELFF

CDR3 length: 15
clone size: few
D gene: -
V gene: TRBV6-6
J gene: TRBJ2-2
CDR3 DNA: TGTGCCAGCACCTACGGGGGCGCGAACACCGGGGAGCTGTTTTTT
CDR3 protein: CASTYGGANTGELFF

CDR3 length: 14
clone size: few
D gene: TRBD1
V gene: TRBV5-4
J gene: TRBJ2-3
CDR3 DNA: TGTGCCAGCAGCCACGGACAGGGCAGAGCTACGCAGTATTTT
CDR3 protein: CASSHGQGRATQYF

CDR3 length: 15
clone size: -
D gene: -
V gene: TRBV4-3
J gene: TRBJ2-2
CDR3 DNA: TGCGCCAGCAGCCAAGCTATAGCGAACACCGGGGAGCTGTTTTTT
CDR3 protein: CASSQAIANTGELFF

CDR3 length: 13
clone size: few
D gene: TRBD2
V gene: TRBV2
J gene: TRBJ2-4
CDR3 DNA: TGTGCCAGCCTTTCAGCGGGAGGGTCTATTCAGTACTTC
CDR3 protein: CASLSAGGSIQYF

CDR3 length: 16
clone size: -
D gene: -
V gene: TRBV2
J gene: TRBJ2-1
CDR3 DNA: TGTGCCAGCACTCCTCTGGGCGGGAACTCCTACAATGAGCAGTTCTTC
CDR3 protein: CASTPLGGNSYNEQFF

CDR3 length: 14
clone size: few
D gene: -
V gene: TRBV11-3
J gene: TRBJ2-1
CDR3 DNA: TGTGCCACGCCCGGTTGGGGAGAGGGCAATGAGCAGTTCTTC
CDR3 protein: CATPGWGEGNEQFF